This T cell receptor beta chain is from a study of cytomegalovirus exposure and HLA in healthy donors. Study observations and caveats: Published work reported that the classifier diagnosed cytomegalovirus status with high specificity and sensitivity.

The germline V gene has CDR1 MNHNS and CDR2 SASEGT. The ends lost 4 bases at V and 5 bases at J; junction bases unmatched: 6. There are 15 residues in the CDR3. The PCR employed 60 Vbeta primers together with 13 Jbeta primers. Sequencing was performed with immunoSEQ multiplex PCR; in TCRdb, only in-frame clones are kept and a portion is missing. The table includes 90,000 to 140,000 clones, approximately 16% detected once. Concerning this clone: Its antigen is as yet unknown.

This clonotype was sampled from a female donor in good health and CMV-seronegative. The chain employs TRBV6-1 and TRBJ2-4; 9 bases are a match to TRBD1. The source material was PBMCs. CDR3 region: CASSGRQGVQNIQYF. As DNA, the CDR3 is TGTGCCAGCAGTGGGCGACAGGGGGTTCAAAACATTCAGTACTTC.